A single sample is the source of the 23 T cell receptor beta chains below, sequenced in a study of blood T cell repertoires in COVID-19. Repertoires were generated with immunoSEQ multiplex PCR, while TCRdb's copy carries only in-frame clones and drops some. The data contain a few hundred thousand clones, roughly 87% of them singletons. Specimen: peripheral blood. These receptors all stem from a man younger than 35 with active or convalescent COVID-19.

This rearrangement joins TRBV28 to TRBJ2-7; 13 bases map to TRBD2. CDR1 and CDR2 (germline): MDHEN, SYDVKM. There are 18 residues in the CDR3. V lost 5 bases to trimming and J lost 3 bases; unmatched junction nucleotides: 13. CDR3 loop: CASSPRTSGGPINYEQYF. CDR3 bases: TGTGCCAGCAGTCCTAGGACTAGCGGGGGCCCAATAAACTACGAGCAGTACTTC.

The table lists this clone with a count of one. CDR3 in DNA: TGTGCCAGCAGCTCCCGCGGGATCGAAGAGACCCAGTACTTC. This codes for CASSSRGIEETQYF. This rearrangement joins TRBV13 to TRBJ2-5, with a weak D call TRBD2 (6 bases). Trimming stripped 4 bases from V and 3 bases from J, with 12 bases between. This CDR3 has 14 amino acids. CDR1 and CDR2 from the germline V gene are PRHDT and FYEKMQ (reference sequence).

This chain joins TRBV18 and TRBJ1-1; 7 nucleotides align to TRBD1. Germline CDR1 KGHSH, CDR2 LQKENI. V dropped 3 bases and J dropped 1; count of bases not matched to a gene: 5. The CDR3 totals 15 residues. CDR3 sequence (DNA): TGTGCCAGCTCACCTTGGACAGGACAGAACACTGAAGCTTTCTTT. Translation: CASSPWTGQNTEAFF.

This clone was observed a handful of times. The genes are TRBV6-5 and TRBJ1-2, with D possibly TRBD1 on 6 matching bases. The CDR3 covers 14 residues. V lost 4 bases to trimming and J lost 5 bases, with 14 bases between them. Germline CDR1 MNHEY, CDR2 SVGAGI. This CDR3 reads CASSFRGTGYGYTF. In DNA, the CDR3 is TGTGCCAGCAGTTTCAGGGGCACTGGGTATGGCTACACCTTC.

This chain links TRBV5-1 with TRBJ2-2; no firm D call. The V end lost 1 base, the J end lost 2 bases, and 9 bases lay between the germline ends. This CDR3 contains 15 residues. CDR1 SGHRS and CDR2 YFSETQ come from the germline V gene. CDR3 in amino acids: CASSLQQINTGELFF. CDR3 DNA: TGCGCCAGCAGCTTGCAACAGATAAACACCGGGGAGCTGTTTTTT.

This chain joins TRBV2 and TRBJ1-1; tentative D call: TRBD1 (6 bases). CDR1 and CDR2 from the germline V gene are SNHLY and FYNNEI. Between the trimmed V and J ends, which lost 6 bases and 1 base, there was a span of 15 bases. The CDR3 has 15 residues. The CDR3 protein is CASSLVRGQNTEAFF. The CDR3 DNA reads TGTGCCAGCAGCTTGGTCAGGGGCCAGAACACTGAAGCTTTCTTT. Together with reference TRBV2 and TRBJ1-1, the CDR3 gives the full variable domain: EPEVTQTPSHQVTQMGQEVILRCVPISNHLYFYWYRQILGQKVEFLVSFYNNEISEKSEIFDDQFSVERPDGSNFTLKIRSTKLEDSAMYFCASSLVRGQNTEAFFGQGTRLTVV.

The chain combines TRBV29-1 with TRBJ2-3; TRBD2 aligns across 11 bases. The trim removed 7 bases at V and 1 base at J, leaving 1 base unmatched. The CDR3 totals 13 residues. Germline V gene sequence: CDR1 SQVTM, CDR2 ANQGSEA. The CDR3 spells CSGSGGGTDTQYF. Written as DNA, the CDR3 is TGCAGCGGTAGCGGGGGGGGCACAGATACGCAGTATTTT.

The chain employs TRBV6-2 or TRBV6-3 and TRBJ2-1; D is unclear. Germline CDR1 MNHEY, CDR2 SVGEGT. The CDR3 sequence is 15 residues long. Trimming stripped 4 bases from V and 3 bases from J, with 13 bases between. CDR3 sequence reads: CASSWALTHYNEQFF. CDR3 DNA: TGTGCCAGCAGTTGGGCGTTGACCCACTACAATGAGCAGTTCTTC.

V usage is TRBV27 and J usage is TRBJ2-5; 12 positions agree with TRBD1. The CDR3 consists of 15 residues. The V gene's germline CDR1 is MNHEY and CDR2 SMNVEV (reference sequence). V was clipped by 5 bases and J by 5 bases; unmatched bases: 6. The CDR3: CASSEGQGARETQYF. For the CDR3, the DNA is TGTGCCAGCAGTGAGGGACAGGGGGCCAGGGAGACCCAGTACTTC.

The rearrangement links TRBV12-3 or TRBV12-4 to TRBJ1-2, with a weak D call TRBD1 (6 bases). The V and J ends lost 8 bases and 4 bases respectively, with 14 bases between them. The CDR3 spans 13 residues. Here the CDR3 reads CASRLLTGYGYTF. As DNA, the CDR3 is TGTGCCAGCCGACTCCTGACAGGCTATGGCTACACCTTC.

This chain connects TRBV5-4 to TRBJ1-1, with TRBD1 identical over 10 bases. Germline lookup yields CDR1 SGHNT and CDR2 YYREEE (reference sequence). V was pared by 5 bases and J by 7 bases, with 14 bases of the junction left unmatched. The CDR3 contains 16 residues. This CDR3 is CASSRGPTGGGNEAFF. The CDR3 DNA is TGTGCCAGCAGTCGTGGTCCGACAGGGGGCGGGAATGAAGCTTTCTTT.

This clone was counted once. The chain is built from TRBV7-2 and TRBJ2-1, with D possibly being TRBD2 (5 bases). Germline V gene data show CDR1 as SGHTA and CDR2 as FQGNSA. The V end lost 0 bases, the J end lost 4 bases, and 13 bases lay between the germline ends. This CDR3 is 16 amino acids long. CDR3 residues: CASSLAVAGGYNEQFF. The CDR3, as DNA: TGTGCCAGCAGCTTAGCGGTGGCGGGTGGTTACAATGAGCAGTTCTTC.

V usage is TRBV4-1 and J usage is TRBJ1-2, with 7 bases fitting TRBD1. V gave up 8 bases and J gave up 4 bases; unmatched junction bases: 10. Per the germline V gene, CDR1 is MGHRA and CDR2 is YSYEKL. CDR3 length equals 14 residues. For the CDR3, the DNA is TGCGCCAGCGGAGGAGGGGGCAAGAGCTATGGCTACACCTTC. It translates to CASGGGGKSYGYTF.

The chain couples TRBV9 to TRBJ2-3, with 10 positions matching TRBD2. V lost 3 bases, J lost 1 base, and 8 bases stayed unmatched. The CDR3 spans 17 residues. In germline, CDR1 is SGDLS, CDR2 YYNGEE. The CDR3, as DNA: TGTGCCAGCAGCGGATCACTAGCGGGATTTCGCACAGATACGCAGTATTTT. It translates to CASSGSLAGFRTDTQYF.

This CDR3 reads CSASPRRAFTYEQYF. CDR3 nucleotides: TGCAGTGCTAGTCCGCGGAGGGCCTTTACCTACGAGCAGTACTTC. This chain links TRBV20-1 with TRBJ2-7; perhaps TRBD2 as D (6 bases). This CDR3 contains 15 residues. In germline, CDR1 is DFQATT, CDR2 SNEGSKA (reference sequence). Deletions cut 3 bases from V and 2 bases from J, with 17 bases between.

The rearrangement links TRBV18 to TRBJ1-3; maybe TRBD1 (6 bases). The CDR3 extends over 17 amino acids. Germline V gives CDR1 KGHSH, CDR2 LQKENI. Trimming pared 2 bases from V and 0 bases from J, leaving 14 bases between. As DNA, the CDR3 is TGTGCCAGCTCACCAATAGGGACACCCATCTCTGGAAACACCATATATTTT. Translated, it gives CASSPIGTPISGNTIYF.

V gene TRBV2 combines with J gene TRBJ1-5; the D gene is possibly TRBD1 (5 bases). Trimming shortened V by 4 bases and J by 5 bases, and 12 bases separated the two germline ends. The CDR3 totals 14 residues. Per germline, CDR1 SNHLY and CDR2 FYNNEI. The CDR3 region has the DNA TGTGCCAGCAGTGGACCCAGCAGGGATCAGCCCCAGCATTTT. Translated: CASSGPSRDQPQHF.

The V call is TRBV3-1 (or the pseudogene TRBV3-2), the J call TRBJ2-7; perhaps TRBD2 as D (5 bases). Trimming left V 3 bases short and J 7 bases short, with 16 bases between. This CDR3 contains 14 residues. CDR1 is LGHDT and CDR2 is YNNKEL in the germline V gene (reference sequence). Here the CDR3 reads CASSHVSQAGEQYF. The CDR3 nucleotides read TGTGCCAGCAGCCACGTCTCTCAGGCGGGTGAGCAGTACTTC.

The CDR3 DNA reads as TGTGCCAGCAGCTTAGATCCCTTCCTGGATACGCAGTATTTT. Encoded protein: CASSLDPFLDTQYF. V and J are TRBV7-9 and TRBJ2-3; D is ambiguous. This CDR3 contains 14 residues. CDR1 and CDR2 from the germline V gene are SEHNR and FQNEAQ (reference sequence). Trimming pared 1 base from V and 6 bases from J, leaving 11 bases between.

This rearrangement joins TRBV5-6 to TRBJ1-1, with D perhaps TRBD1 (5 bases). The CDR3 is 14 amino acids. Per germline, CDR1 SGHDT and CDR2 YYEEEE. V dropped 6 bases and J dropped 0 bases, with 12 bases sitting between them. This CDR3 reads CASTLQGLNTEAFF. The CDR3 DNA follows: TGTGCCAGCACCCTTCAGGGCTTGAACACTGAAGCTTTCTTT. The variable domain in full, with the rest retrieved from reference TRBV5-6 and TRBJ1-1, is DAGVTQSPTHLIKTRGQQVTLRCSPKSGHDTVSWYQQALGQGPQFIFQYYEEEERQRGNFPDRFSGHQFPNYSSELNVNALLLGDSALYLCASTLQGLNTEAFFGQGTRLTVV.

The chain combines TRBV10-3 with TRBJ1-2, with 8 bases fitting TRBD1. From germline, CDR1 is ENHRY and CDR2 SYGVKD. CDR3 size: 14 residues. J was trimmed by 4 bases and V by 5 bases; bases with no gene match: 6. The CDR3 DNA reads as TGTGCCATCAGTCTGGGACAGGCGTCCTATGGCTACACCTTC. Protein product: CAISLGQASYGYTF.

V usage is TRBV4-1 and J usage is TRBJ2-3; TRBD1 agrees at 10 bases. The CDR3 extends over 17 amino acids. With 1 base clipped from V and 6 bases from J, the junction kept 10 bases outside the gene matches. Germline CDR1 and CDR2: MGHRA and YSYEKL. The CDR3 protein is CASSQVPGQGSLDTQYF. CDR3 DNA: TGCGCCAGCAGCCAAGTTCCGGGACAGGGGTCGTTGGATACGCAGTATTTT.

The CDR3 DNA reads TGTGCCAGCAGCAAAGATCCAGGGTTGAACACTGAAGCTTTCTTT. It is translated as CASSKDPGLNTEAFF. The chain employs TRBV21-1 and TRBJ1-1; TRBD1 is the table's D call, not checked against the DNA. TRBV21-1 corresponds to a pseudogene. The CDR3 is made up of 15 amino acids.